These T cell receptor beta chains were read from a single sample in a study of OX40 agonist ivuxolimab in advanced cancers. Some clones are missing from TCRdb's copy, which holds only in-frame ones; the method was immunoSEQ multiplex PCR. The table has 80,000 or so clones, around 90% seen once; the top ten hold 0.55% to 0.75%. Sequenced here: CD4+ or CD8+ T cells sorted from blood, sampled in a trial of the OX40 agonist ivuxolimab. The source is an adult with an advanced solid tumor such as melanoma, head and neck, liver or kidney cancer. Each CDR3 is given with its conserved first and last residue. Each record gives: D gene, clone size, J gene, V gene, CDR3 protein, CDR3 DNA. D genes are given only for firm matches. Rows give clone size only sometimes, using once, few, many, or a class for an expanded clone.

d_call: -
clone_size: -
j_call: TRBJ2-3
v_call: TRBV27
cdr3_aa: CASSGLGGTDTQYF
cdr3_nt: TGTGCCAGCAGTGGTCTGGGGGGCACAGATACGCAGTATTTT

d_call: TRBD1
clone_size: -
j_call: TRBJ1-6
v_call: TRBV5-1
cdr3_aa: CASRTTGGAYNSPLHF
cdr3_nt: TGCGCCAGCAGGACCACAGGGGGCGCCTATAATTCACCCCTCCACTTT

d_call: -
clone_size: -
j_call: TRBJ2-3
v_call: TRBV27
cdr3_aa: CAKRVTDTQYF
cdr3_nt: TGTGCCAAGAGAGTCACAGATACGCAGTATTTT

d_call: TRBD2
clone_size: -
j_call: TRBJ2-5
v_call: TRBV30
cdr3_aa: CAWGTGGLETQYF
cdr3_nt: TGTGCCTGGGGGACCGGGGGGTTGGAGACCCAGTACTTC

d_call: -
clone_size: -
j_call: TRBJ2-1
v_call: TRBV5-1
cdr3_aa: CASSLDTAYNEQFF
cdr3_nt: TGCGCCAGCAGCTTGGACACAGCTTACAATGAGCAGTTCTTC

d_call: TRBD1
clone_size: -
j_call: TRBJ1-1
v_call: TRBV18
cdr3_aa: CASSPRTGSEAFF
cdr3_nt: TGTGCCAGCTCACCGAGGACAGGGAGTGAAGCTTTCTTT

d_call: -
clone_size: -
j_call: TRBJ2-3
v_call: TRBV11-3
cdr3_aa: CASSGTRGDTQYF
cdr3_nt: TGTGCCAGCAGCGGAACTCGGGGGGATACGCAGTATTTT

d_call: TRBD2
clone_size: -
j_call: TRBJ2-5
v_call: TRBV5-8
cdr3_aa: CASSPGLAAVQETQYF
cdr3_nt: TGTGCCAGCAGCCCGGGACTAGCGGCGGTTCAAGAGACCCAGTACTTC

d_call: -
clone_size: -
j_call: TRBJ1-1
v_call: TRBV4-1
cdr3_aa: CASSKPRGGTEAFF
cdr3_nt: TGCGCCAGCAGCAAACCGAGGGGGGGCACTGAAGCTTTCTTT

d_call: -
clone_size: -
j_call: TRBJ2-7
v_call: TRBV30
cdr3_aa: CAWSVLGQGEQYF
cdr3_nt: TGTGCCTGGAGTGTTTTGGGCCAGGGTGAGCAGTACTTC

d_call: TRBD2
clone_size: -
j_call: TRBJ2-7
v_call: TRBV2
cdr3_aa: CASRGNSGGYEQYF
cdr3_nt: TGTGCCAGCAGAGGGAATAGCGGGGGCTACGAGCAGTACTTC

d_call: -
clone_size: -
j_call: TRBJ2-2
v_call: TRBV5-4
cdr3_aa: CASSLERGPNTGELFF
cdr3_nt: TGTGCCAGCAGCTTGGAACGGGGGCCAAACACCGGGGAGCTGTTTTTT

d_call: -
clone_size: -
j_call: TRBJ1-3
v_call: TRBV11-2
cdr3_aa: CASSAGGWGSGNTIYF
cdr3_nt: TGTGCCAGCAGCGCCGGCGGCTGGGGCTCTGGAAACACCATATATTTT

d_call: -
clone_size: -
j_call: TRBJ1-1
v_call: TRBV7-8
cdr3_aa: CASSPAFF
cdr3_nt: TGTGCCAGCAGCCCTGCTTTCTTT

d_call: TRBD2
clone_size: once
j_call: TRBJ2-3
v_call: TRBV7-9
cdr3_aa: CASTHGPSGSVADTQYF
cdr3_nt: TGTGCCAGCACCCACGGGCCTAGCGGGAGTGTGGCAGATACGCAGTATTTT

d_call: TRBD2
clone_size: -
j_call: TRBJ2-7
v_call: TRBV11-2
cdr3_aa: CASSLVVGGSGDEQYF
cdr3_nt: TGTGCCAGCAGCTTAGTGGTCGGGGGGAGCGGGGACGAGCAGTACTTC

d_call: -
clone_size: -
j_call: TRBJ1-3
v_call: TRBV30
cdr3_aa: CAWSVGVSSGNTIYF
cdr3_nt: TGTGCCTGGAGCGTAGGGGTTAGCTCTGGAAACACCATATATTTT

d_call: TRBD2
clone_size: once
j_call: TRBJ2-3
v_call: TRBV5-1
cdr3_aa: CASSLPSGSGDTQYF
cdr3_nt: TGCGCCAGCAGCTTGCCTAGCGGGAGTGGAGATACGCAGTATTTT

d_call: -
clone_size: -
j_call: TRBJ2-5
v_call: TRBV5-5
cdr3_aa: CASSTPVGSQETQYF
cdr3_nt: TGTGCCAGCAGCACCCCTGTTGGCTCCCAAGAGACCCAGTACTTC

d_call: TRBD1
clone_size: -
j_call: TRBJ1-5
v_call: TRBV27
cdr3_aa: CASRQTGDQPQHF
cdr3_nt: TGTGCCAGCAGACAAACAGGGGATCAGCCCCAGCATTTT